The sequence of this T cell receptor beta chain was determined in a study of blood T cells in healthy people across ages. Broader study findings: Getting older went along with TCR beta diversity per million T cells dropping roughly linearly.

This CDR3 region has 15 residues. V lost 7 bases to trimming and J lost 0 bases, with 15 bases between them. Worth noting for this clonotype: No antigen is known for it.

Alongside a J-beta primer mix, a sample-barcoded 5' primer served in a second PCR lasting about 6 to 11 cycles. A single record per CDR3 protein comes from TCRdb applying MiXCR to the 5' RACE reads. Of about 570,000 distinct CDR3 sequences listed, 27% are singletons. The authors isolated at least 6.5 million PBMCs per sample. These same records also appear under a second study, on T cells of mothers and their children. From that report: The second PCR's M1S primer added sample barcodes and 2-4 random nucleotides.

V usage is TRBV12-3 or TRBV12-4 and J usage is TRBJ1-1; weak D call: TRBD1 (5 bases). The sample taken for sequencing was blood. This TCR was sampled from a boy aged 2-9 years in good health. CDR3 nucleotides: TGTGCCAGCATAACCACCGGGACGGTGAACACTGAAGCTTTCTTT. Translating it yields CASITTGTVNTEAFF.